The 24 T cell receptor beta chains presented below share a single source sample, sequenced in a study of T cells after yellow fever vaccination. A single record per CDR3 protein comes from TCRdb applying MiXCR to the 5' RACE reads. The sample lists some 600,000 distinct CDR3 sequences, over 9% seen once, with 15% in the top ten. Sequenced here: PBMCs, sampled on the day of the yellow fever booster vaccination. Source of these receptors: a man aged 25 to 40 who received the YFV17D yellow fever vaccine.

The V gene is TRBV7-9, the J gene TRBJ2-3; TRBD2 matches at 9 bases. The CDR3 covers 16 residues. Germline V CDR1 and CDR2: SEHNR, FQNEAQ (reference sequence). V was pared by 8 bases and J by 4 bases, with 13 bases of the junction left unmatched. The CDR3 DNA follows: TGTGCCAGCCGCACCACTCTAGCGGGGCACCCAGATACGCAGTATTTT. It translates to CASRTTLAGHPDTQYF.

A few counts support this clonotype. The chain employs TRBV5-1 and TRBJ2-1; the D is unclear. V was trimmed by 5 bases and J by 8 bases, leaving 20 bases between them. This CDR3 is 15 amino acids long. The germline V gene encodes CDR1 SGHRS and CDR2 YFSETQ. The CDR3 DNA reads as TGCGCCAGCAGTTCGGGTTACCTCGGGCGCGATGAGCAGTTCTTC. It translates to CASSSGYLGRDEQFF.

This clonotype was picked up a small number of times. The V call is TRBV12-3 or TRBV12-4, the J call TRBJ2-1; 14 bases map to TRBD2. CDR3 length equals 16 residues. J was trimmed by 9 bases and V by 6 bases; bases with no gene match: 10. The CDR3 loop reads CASSLVTSGRGGEQFF. CDR3 in DNA: TGTGCCAGCAGCCTAGTGACTAGCGGGAGGGGAGGTGAGCAGTTCTTC.

This chain links TRBV20-1 with TRBJ2-7; D is perhaps TRBD1 or TRBD2 (5 bases each). The germline V and J ends were trimmed by 6 bases and 4 bases, with 16 bases remaining between them. The CDR3 covers 13 residues. The germline gives CDR1 DFQATT, CDR2 SNEGSKA (reference sequence). The CDR3 sequence: CSARRDPGYEQYF. The CDR3 coding sequence is TGCAGTGCCCGCCGGGACCCCGGATACGAGCAGTACTTC.

This clonotype was recorded a few times. The gene calls are TRBV6-2 or TRBV6-3 and TRBJ2-7, with D possibly matching TRBD2 (5 bases). The CDR3 spans 14 residues. Germline V gene sequence: CDR1 MNHEY, CDR2 SVGEGT. Trimming shortened V by 2 bases and J by 6 bases, and 14 bases separated the two germline ends. The CDR3 sequence: CASSYEGTQPEQYF. The CDR3 bases are TGTGCCAGCAGTTACGAGGGCACTCAACCCGAGCAGTACTTC.

In DNA, the CDR3 is TGTGCCAGTTGGCCGGGATGCGGGGGTCAGCCCCAGCATTTT. This translates into CASWPGCGGQPQHF. V usage is TRBV2 and J usage is TRBJ1-5; D might be TRBD1 (5 bases). Between the trimmed V and J ends, which lost 9 bases and 6 bases, there was a span of 18 bases. CDR3 size: 14 residues. Germline V CDR1 and CDR2: SNHLY, FYNNEI.

This clonotype was recorded a few times. V gene TRBV2 combines with J gene TRBJ2-1; D gene ambiguous. This CDR3 spans 12 amino acids. Looked up from germline, CDR1 is SNHLY and CDR2 is FYNNEI. V was trimmed by 6 bases and J by 6 bases, leaving 9 bases between them. The CDR3 loop is CASREIGNEQFF. The CDR3 DNA follows: TGTGCCAGCAGGGAGATCGGCAATGAGCAGTTCTTC.

This clonotype was seen repeatedly, ten times or more. V and J are TRBV6-4 and TRBJ2-2, with TRBD2 matching over 13 bases. CDR3 size: 19 residues. The V gene end was trimmed by 6 bases and the J gene end by 2 bases; junction bases not matched to a gene: 12. Germline CDR1 MRHNA, CDR2 SNTAGT. CDR3 DNA sequence: TGTGCCAGCAGCCCCCGGGGACTAGCGGGATGGTCTAACACCGGGGAGCTGTTTTTT. It codes for CASSPRGLAGWSNTGELFF.

The genes are TRBV9 and TRBJ1-1, with 7 bases aligning to TRBD1. This CDR3 has 15 amino acids. Germline values: CDR1 SGDLS, CDR2 YYNGEE. The junction had 10 bases not matched to a gene; V was cut back by 3 bases and J by 5 bases. CDR3 DNA: TGTGCCAGCAGCGCCCTGACAGGGCTGGGAACTGAAGCTTTCTTT. Protein: CASSALTGLGTEAFF.

The rearrangement uses TRBV7-2 and TRBJ2-7, with D possibly being TRBD1 or TRBD2 (6 bases each). The V and J ends lost 1 base and 7 bases respectively, with 20 bases between them. CDR3 length equals 16 residues. Germline CDR1 reads SGHTA; CDR2 reads FQGNSA. The CDR3, as DNA: TGTGCCAGCAGCTTAGAAAGGCGGTTGGGGGCGGGAGAGCAGTACTTC. This encodes CASSLERRLGAGEQYF.

This clonotype appeared a few times. This chain links TRBV5-1 with TRBJ2-1, with 12 bases lining up with TRBD2. V lost 0 bases to trimming and J lost 2 bases; unmatched junction nucleotides: 6. Per the germline V gene, CDR1 is SGHRS and CDR2 is YFSETQ. The CDR3 contains 18 residues. The CDR3 sequence: CASSLALAGGRAYNEQFF. The CDR3 nucleotides read TGCGCCAGCAGCTTGGCACTAGCGGGAGGACGGGCCTACAATGAGCAGTTCTTC.

This chain links TRBV29-1 with TRBJ1-1; D is possibly TRBD1 (6 bases). This CDR3 is built from 13 residues. The V gene's germline CDR1 is SQVTM and CDR2 ANQGSEA. Between the trimmed V and J ends, which lost 6 bases and 6 bases, there was a span of 17 bases. The CDR3, as DNA: TGCAGCGTGGCCACCTACGGGACACCTGAAGCTTTCTTT. This codes for CSVATYGTPEAFF.

The V call is TRBV5-1, the J call TRBJ2-7, with D possibly matching TRBD2 (6 bases). Trimming shortened V by 0 bases and J by 2 bases, and 15 bases separated the two germline ends. CDR1 SGHRS and CDR2 YFSETQ come from the germline V gene. This CDR3 spans 16 amino acids. The CDR3 region has the DNA TGCGCCAGCAGCTTGGGGCCTGTCGGCGGGGCCTACGAGCAGTACTTC. Encoded protein: CASSLGPVGGAYEQYF.

The chain couples TRBV5-5 to TRBJ2-1, with 13 positions matching TRBD2. Germline CDR1 SGHKS, CDR2 YYEKEE (reference sequence). This CDR3 contains 15 residues. V shed 4 bases, J shed 8 bases, and the junction held 6 bases outside the gene matches. The chain's CDR3 is CASSIFGTSGDEQFF. The CDR3 nucleotides are TGTGCCAGCAGCATTTTCGGGACTAGCGGGGATGAGCAGTTCTTC.

In its sample, this clonotype was seen many times. The gene calls are TRBV7-2 and TRBJ2-5; D unresolved. Germline V gene sequence: CDR1 SGHTA, CDR2 FQGNSA. This CDR3 has 11 amino acids. The germline V and J ends were trimmed by 3 bases and 4 bases, with 3 bases remaining between them. CDR3 region: CASSFLETQYF. The DNA of the CDR3 is TGTGCCAGCAGCTTCTTAGAGACCCAGTACTTC.

V gene TRBV6-2 or TRBV6-3 combines with J gene TRBJ2-2; TRBD1 or TRBD2 may be the D gene (6 bases each). This CDR3 contains 15 residues. The V end lost 8 bases, the J end lost 4 bases, and 17 bases lay between the germline ends. CDR1 is MNHEY, CDR2 SVGEGT, per germline. The CDR3 region is CASRKGGSGTGELFF. CDR3 coding DNA: TGTGCCAGCCGGAAAGGGGGGTCGGGCACCGGGGAGCTGTTTTTT.

The V call is TRBV19, the J call TRBJ2-5; no reliable D call. Trimming removed 2 bases from V and 1 base from J, with 20 bases in between. The CDR3 has 18 amino acids. The germline V gene has CDR1 LNHDA and CDR2 SQIVND (reference sequence). CDR3 in DNA: TGTGCCAGTAGTATATTAGGGATCCCTACCCCCAGCCAAGAGACCCAGTACTTC. Its translation: CASSILGIPTPSQETQYF.

The sample holds many counts of this clonotype. The chain has TRBV28 and TRBJ2-2; unclear D gene. V was pared by 2 bases and J by 8 bases, with 6 bases between. Germline V gene data show CDR1 as MDHEN and CDR2 as SYDVKM. The CDR3 is 12 residues long. The CDR3: CASSLARGELFF. CDR3 coding DNA: TGTGCCAGCAGTTTAGCTAGGGGGGAGCTGTTTTTT.

This chain joins TRBV20-1 and TRBJ2-1, with D unresolved. Trimming cost V 3 bases and J 0 bases, with 12 bases left between them. Germline CDR1 DFQATT, CDR2 SNEGSKA (reference sequence). The CDR3 extends over 15 amino acids. CDR3 sequence reads: CSASSGRSSYNEQFF. The CDR3 DNA sequence: TGCAGTGCTAGTTCCGGGCGGAGCTCCTACAATGAGCAGTTCTTC.

This clonotype has at least ten counts. CDR3 nucleotide sequence: TGTGCCAGCAGCCGAGATGCGGGCGCGAACACCGGGGAGCTGTTTTTT. It codes for CASSRDAGANTGELFF. The chain has TRBV7-8 and TRBJ2-2; D might be TRBD2 (5 bases). Germline V CDR1 and CDR2: SGHVS, FQNEAQ. Trimming stripped 5 bases from V and 0 bases from J, with 13 bases between. This CDR3 has 16 amino acids.

The sample holds a few counts of this clonotype. The V gene is TRBV5-1, the J gene TRBJ2-7; 9 nucleotides line up with TRBD1. Germline V gene sequence: CDR1 SGHRS, CDR2 YFSETQ. V lost 4 bases to trimming and J lost 0 bases; unmatched junction nucleotides: 5. CDR3 length equals 15 residues. In nucleotides, the CDR3 is TGCGCCAGCAGCGCAACAGGGGGCAGCTCCTACGAGCAGTACTTC. It specifies CASSATGGSSYEQYF.

This clonotype was detected a few times. V is TRBV10-3 and J is TRBJ2-1; the D gene is possibly TRBD2 (5 bases). CDR1 is ENHRY and CDR2 is SYGVKD in the germline V gene. The CDR3 extends over 17 amino acids. Between the trimmed V and J ends, which lost 10 bases and 5 bases, there was a span of 27 bases. Here the CDR3 reads CATSADIFLAGHNEQFF. The CDR3 DNA is TGTGCCACCAGCGCTGATATTTTCCTAGCAGGACACAATGAGCAGTTCTTC.

With respect to this clonotype: Relative to the germline gene, one junction end is altered; a read error may explain this. The chain uses TRBV7-3 and TRBJ2-2; possible D gene TRBD2, 6 bases. The CDR3 length is 16 residues. Germline V gene sequence: CDR1 SGHTA, CDR2 FQGTGA. For the CDR3, the DNA is TGTGCCAGCACCCCACTTGGAGGGCCGAATACCGGGGAGCTGTTTTTT. Translated: CASTPLGGPNTGELFF.

The V gene is TRBV5-1, the J gene TRBJ2-1; 9 positions agree with TRBD1. The CDR3 is 17 residues long. CDR1 is SGHRS and CDR2 is YFSETQ in the germline V gene. V shed 0 bases, J shed 6 bases, and the junction held 10 bases outside the gene matches. The CDR3 sequence is CASSLVSQGQGINEQFF. DNA of the CDR3: TGCGCCAGCAGCTTGGTCTCCCAGGGACAGGGAATCAATGAGCAGTTCTTC. The full variable domain, its missing parts supplied by reference TRBV5-1 and TRBJ2-1, is KAGVTQTPRYLIKTRGQQVTLSCSPISGHRSVSWYQQTPGQGLQFLFEYFSETQRNKGNFPGRFSGRQFSNSRSEMNVSTLELGDSALYLCASSLVSQGQGINEQFFGPGTRLTVL.